This T cell receptor beta chain is from a study of vaccination and CD4 T cells after COVID-19. As for the study in general: Stimulation of the cells used overlapping spike peptide pools from SARS-CoV-2 and from the common cold coronaviruses HCoV-NL63, HCoV-OC43 and HCoV-229E.

Sequencing of the DNA from cultured CD4+ T cells was carried out with the Oncomine TCR Beta short-read assay. Using the QIAamp micro DNA kit, genomic DNA was extracted from the CD4+ T cells that had been cultured. TCRdb called the PCR reads again in MiXCR, with one record for every CDR3 protein. The sample carries some 14,000 distinct CDR3 sequences, 20% to 25% recorded once. V was cut by 5 bases and J by 8 bases, with 15 bases left in between. This CDR3 has 13 residues. CDR1 is SGHTA, CDR2 FQGNSA, per germline. Notes on the study in general: A nonsignificant median increase from about 20 to 38 SARS-CoV-2-reactive clonotypes was observed. Spike mono-reactivity was evident in 304 of the 307 vaccine-specific clones derived from convalescent patients.

The sample's treatment: approximately 9-day PBMC culture with coronavirus spike peptide pools or control peptides (ViraFEST assay). Remarks on this clonotype: Its antigen is unidentified.

The clonotype originates from a human donor who received a COVID-19 vaccine. The chain carries TRBV7-2 and TRBJ1-2; D not certain. The input for sequencing was CD4+ T cells from blood, cultured in vitro, taken before SARS-CoV-2 vaccination. CDR3 loop: CASSPPPLGGYTF. CDR3 in DNA: TGTGCCAGCAGCCCACCGCCCTTAGGGGGCTACACCTTC.